The entry that follows covers one T cell receptor beta chain sequence. Its antigen is as yet unknown. TCRdb's copy holds only in-frame clones and misses some; the assay was immunoSEQ multiplex PCR. Here the sample spans 65,000 to 95,000 clones, 90% being singletons. This sample stems from a study of OX40 agonist ivuxolimab in advanced cancers. Study background: Participants, roughly 80% male, averaged about 59 years of age, ranging from about 23 to 90. Study findings and constraints: The authors did not determine the antigen specificity of the expanded peripheral T cells.

The CDR3 loop spans 15 amino acids. The V segment lost 6 bases and the J segment 4 bases; nucleotides outside the gene matches: 9. Germline V gene lookup returns CDR1 MNHEY and CDR2 SVGAGI. V usage is TRBV6-5 and J usage is TRBJ1-3; 7 bases map to TRBD1. Source: CD4+ or CD8+ T cells sorted from blood, taken in a trial of the OX40 agonist ivuxolimab. The sequence came from an adult with an advanced solid tumor such as melanoma, head and neck, liver or kidney cancer. DNA for the CDR3: TGTGCCAGCAGCCGGGACAGAACAACCGGAAACACCATATATTTT. Translation gives CASSRDRTTGNTIYF.